This TCR beta chain originates from a study of patients and donors after allogeneic stem cell transplantation (dated by TCRdb to 2019 to 2021). The library came from RT-PCR. Reads for this sample came from a NextSeq 550. The raw public reads went through TCRdb reprocessing: fastp at Q25, MiXCR clone calling, in-frame beta chains kept. Here each entry gathers all rows of one CDR3 protein and keeps the most common genes and DNA. A total of under 170,000 distinct CDR3 sequences appear in this sample, 30% to 45% of them only once. The ten largest clones capture about 50% of the sample. From cysteine to phenylalanine, the CDR3 is 18 amino acids long. The CDR3 DNA has 54 bases and is translated from base 1. From V the trimming removes 6 bases and from J it removes 4 bases, while the gene matches leave 16 bases of the junction unaccounted for. Looking up the germline V gene yields CDR1 MNHEY and CDR2 SVGAGI.

Details on this clonotype: Which antigen it targets is not known. Base-call qualities are not available, and no considerably larger clone is one nucleotide away.

This TCR was recovered from a human donor who was either an allogeneic HSCT recipient or a stem cell or donor lymphocyte infusion donor (not recorded which). It is not recorded whose cells these are; they may come from a transplant donor. Rearrangement joined TRBV6-5 to TRBJ1-5; 9 junctional bases match TRBD1. The source material was blood, either unsorted or a sorted T cell fraction (not recorded which). CDR3 reads: CASSPEYTGGAGNQPQHF. The nucleotide sequence is given as TGTGCCAGCAGCCCCGAATACACAGGGGGCGCGGGAAATCAGCCCCAGCATTTT.